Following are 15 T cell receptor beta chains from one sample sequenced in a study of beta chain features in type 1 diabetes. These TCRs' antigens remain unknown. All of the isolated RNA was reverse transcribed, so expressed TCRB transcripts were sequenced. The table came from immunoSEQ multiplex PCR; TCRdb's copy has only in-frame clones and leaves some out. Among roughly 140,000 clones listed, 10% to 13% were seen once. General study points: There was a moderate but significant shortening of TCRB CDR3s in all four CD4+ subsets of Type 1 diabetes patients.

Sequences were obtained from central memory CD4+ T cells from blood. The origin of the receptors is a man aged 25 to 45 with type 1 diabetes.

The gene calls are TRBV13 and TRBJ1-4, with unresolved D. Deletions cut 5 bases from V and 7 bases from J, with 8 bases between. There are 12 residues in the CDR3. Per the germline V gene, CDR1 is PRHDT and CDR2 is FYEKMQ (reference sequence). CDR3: CASSVRSEKLFF. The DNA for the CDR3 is TGTGCCAGCAGCGTTAGGAGTGAAAAACTGTTTTTT.

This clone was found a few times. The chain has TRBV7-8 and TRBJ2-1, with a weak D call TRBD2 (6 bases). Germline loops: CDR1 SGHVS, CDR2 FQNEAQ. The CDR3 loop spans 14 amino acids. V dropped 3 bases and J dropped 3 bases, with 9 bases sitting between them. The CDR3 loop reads CASSFGEDYNEQFF. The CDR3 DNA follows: TGTGCCAGCAGCTTCGGGGAGGACTACAATGAGCAGTTCTTC. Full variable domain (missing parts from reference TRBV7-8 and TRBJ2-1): GAGVSQSPRYKVAKRGQDVALRCDPISGHVSLFWYQQALGQGPEFLTYFQNEAQLDKSGLPSDRFFAERPEGSVSTLKIQRTQQEDSAVYLCASSFGEDYNEQFFGPGTRLTVL.

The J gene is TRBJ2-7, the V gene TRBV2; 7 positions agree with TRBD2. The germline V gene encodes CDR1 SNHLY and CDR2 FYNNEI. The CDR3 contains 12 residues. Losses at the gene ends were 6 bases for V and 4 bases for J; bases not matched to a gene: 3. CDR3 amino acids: CASSGEGYEQYF. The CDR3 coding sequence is TGTGCCAGCAGCGGGGAGGGTTACGAGCAGTACTTC. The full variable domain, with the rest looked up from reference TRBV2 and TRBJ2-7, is EPEVTQTPSHQVTQMGQEVILRCVPISNHLYFYWYRQILGQKVEFLVSFYNNEISEKSEIFDDQFSVERPDGSNFTLKIRSTKLEDSAMYFCASSGEGYEQYFGPGTRLTVT.

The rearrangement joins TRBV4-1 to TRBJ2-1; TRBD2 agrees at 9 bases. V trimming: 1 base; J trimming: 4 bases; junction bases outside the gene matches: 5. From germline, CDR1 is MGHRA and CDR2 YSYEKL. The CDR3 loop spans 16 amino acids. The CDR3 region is CASSQVRLAVYNEQFF. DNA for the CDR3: TGCGCCAGCAGCCAAGTTCGACTAGCGGTTTACAATGAGCAGTTCTTC.

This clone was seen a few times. The CDR3 nucleotides read TGTGCCAGCAGCCAAGATAACGGGAGAAACCGCGAGCAGTACTTC. This translates into CASSQDNGRNREQYF. The chain combines TRBV4-2 with TRBJ2-7; possibly TRBD2 for D (6 bases). Germline CDR1 LGHNA, CDR2 YNFKEQ. This CDR3 spans 15 amino acids. Trimming cost V 0 bases and J 6 bases, with 15 bases left between them.

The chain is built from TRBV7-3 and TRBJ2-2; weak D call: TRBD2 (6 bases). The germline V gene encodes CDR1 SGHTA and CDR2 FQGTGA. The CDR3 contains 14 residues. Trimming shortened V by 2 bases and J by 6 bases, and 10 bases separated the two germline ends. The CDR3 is CASSLGDFSGELFF. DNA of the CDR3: TGTGCCAGCAGCTTAGGGGACTTTTCCGGGGAGCTGTTTTTT.

CDR3 sequence: CASSKSGISTDTQYF. The CDR3 region has the DNA TGTGCCAGCTCGAAGAGCGGGATTAGCACAGATACGCAGTATTTT. The chain has TRBV9 and TRBJ2-3, with 7 bases matching TRBD2. The CDR3 loop spans 15 amino acids. V lost 7 bases and J lost 0; bases outside the gene matches: 8. The germline V gene encodes CDR1 SGDLS and CDR2 YYNGEE.

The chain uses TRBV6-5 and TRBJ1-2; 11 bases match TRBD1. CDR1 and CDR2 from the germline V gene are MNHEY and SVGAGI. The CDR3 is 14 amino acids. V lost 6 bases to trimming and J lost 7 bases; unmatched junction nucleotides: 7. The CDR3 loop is CASSEDRGLLGYTF. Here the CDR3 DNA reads TGTGCCAGCAGCGAGGACAGGGGGCTCCTTGGCTACACCTTC.

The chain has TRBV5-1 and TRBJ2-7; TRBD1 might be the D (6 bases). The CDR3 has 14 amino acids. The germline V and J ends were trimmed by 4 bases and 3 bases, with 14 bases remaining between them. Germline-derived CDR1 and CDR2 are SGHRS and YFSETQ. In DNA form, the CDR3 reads TGCGCCAGCAGCCCGAGGGCAGGGGACTACGAGCAGTACTTC. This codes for CASSPRAGDYEQYF.

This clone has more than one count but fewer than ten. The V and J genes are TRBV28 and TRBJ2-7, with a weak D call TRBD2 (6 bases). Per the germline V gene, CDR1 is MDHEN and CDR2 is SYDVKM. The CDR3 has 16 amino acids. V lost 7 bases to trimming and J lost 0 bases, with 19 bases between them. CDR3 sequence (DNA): TGTGCCAGCACCGATCCCGGGACTGGGAGCTCCTACGAGCAGTACTTC. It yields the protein CASTDPGTGSSYEQYF.

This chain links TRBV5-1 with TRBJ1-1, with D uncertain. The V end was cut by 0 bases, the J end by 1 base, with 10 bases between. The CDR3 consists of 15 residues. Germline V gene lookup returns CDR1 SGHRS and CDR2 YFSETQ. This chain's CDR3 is CASSLGGQKNTEAFF. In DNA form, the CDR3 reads TGCGCCAGCAGCTTGGGTGGGCAGAAGAACACTGAAGCTTTCTTT.

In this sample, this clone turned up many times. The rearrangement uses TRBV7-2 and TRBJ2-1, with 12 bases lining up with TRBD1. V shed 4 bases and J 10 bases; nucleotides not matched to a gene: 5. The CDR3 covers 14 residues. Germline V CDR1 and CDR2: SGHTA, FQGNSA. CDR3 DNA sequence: TGTGCCAGCAGCTACCGGGACAGGGGGCGAGAGCAGTTCTTC. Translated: CASSYRDRGREQFF. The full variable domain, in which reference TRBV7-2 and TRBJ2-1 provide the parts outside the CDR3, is GAGVSQSPSNKVTEKGKDVELRCDPISGHTALYWYRQSLGQGLEFLIYFQGNSAPDKSGLPSDRFSAERTGGSVSTLTIQRTQQEDSAVYLCASSYRDRGREQFFGPGTRLTVL.

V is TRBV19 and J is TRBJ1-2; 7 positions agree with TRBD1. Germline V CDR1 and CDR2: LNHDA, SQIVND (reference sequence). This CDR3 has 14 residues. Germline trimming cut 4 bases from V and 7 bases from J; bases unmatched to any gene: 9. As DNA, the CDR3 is TGTGCCAGTAGTACCTCGACAGGGAGTCGTGGCTACACCTTC. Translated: CASSTSTGSRGYTF.

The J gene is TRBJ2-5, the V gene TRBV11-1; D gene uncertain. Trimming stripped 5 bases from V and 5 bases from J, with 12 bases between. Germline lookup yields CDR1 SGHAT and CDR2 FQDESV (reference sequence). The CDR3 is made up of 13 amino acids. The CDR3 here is CASSLLLEETQYF. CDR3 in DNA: TGTGCCAGCAGCCTGTTGCTGGAGGAGACCCAGTACTTC. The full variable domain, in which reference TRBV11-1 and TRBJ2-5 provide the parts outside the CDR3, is EAEVAQSPRYKITEKSQAVAFWCDPISGHATLYWYRQILGQGPELLVQFQDESVVDDSQLPKDRFSAERLKGVDSTLKIQPAELGDSAMYLCASSLLLEETQYFGPGTRLLVL.

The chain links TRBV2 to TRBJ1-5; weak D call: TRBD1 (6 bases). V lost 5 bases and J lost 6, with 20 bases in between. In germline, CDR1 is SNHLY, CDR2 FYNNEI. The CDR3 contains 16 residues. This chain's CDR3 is CASSKTGIAFAQPQHF. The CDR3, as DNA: TGTGCCAGCAGTAAAACAGGGATTGCCTTCGCTCAGCCCCAGCATTTT.